Described below is a single T cell receptor beta chain sequence and its context. Trimming at V came to 7 bases and at J to 0 bases, leaving 5 bases not matched to a gene. The germline V gene encodes CDR1 LNHNV and CDR2 YYDKDF (reference sequence). This CDR3 region has 14 residues. The data derive from a study of PD-L1 blockade in urothelial cancer. Across the study: Blood analysis occurred 3 weeks (second dose) and 6 weeks after treatment start. There were a median of around 140,000 T cells in blood samples.

Measured with immunoSEQ multiplex PCR; TCRdb has only the in-frame clones, and not every one. The sample lists about 52,000 clones; around 79% were seen once. Time point of the sample: pretreatment peripheral blood. Each patient gave between 1 and 8 samples, pretreatment and on-treatment. The sequence derives from a man between 65 and 79 years old with urothelial cancer. The sequencing here drew on PBMCs, taken around atezolizumab (anti-PD-L1) treatment. The chain combines TRBV15 with TRBJ2-5; 7 bases are a match to TRBD1. The CDR3 sequence is CATKGQRHQETQYF. CDR3 DNA sequence: TGTGCCACCAAGGGACAGCGACACCAAGAGACCCAGTACTTC.